This T cell receptor (beta chain) was captured by sequencing in a study of molecular identifiers for immune sequencing clone quantification. This clonotype was counted many times. TCRdb fed the PCR reads into MiXCR, producing one record per CDR3 protein. Among 97,000 or so distinct CDR3 sequences listed, 24% were seen once. V lost 5 bases and J 7 bases, leaving 27 bases between the germline ends. The length of the CDR3 is 17 residues. Germline V gene lookup returns CDR1 SGHAT and CDR2 FQNNGV. Sample: naive CD8+ T cells from blood, with Jurkat cell RNA spiked in. The sample's subset: FACS-sorted CD8+CD4-CCR7+CD45RA+ naive T cells. The rearrangement joins TRBV11-2 to TRBJ2-7; tentatively, D is TRBD1 (6 bases). The clonotype was recovered from a human donor in good health. Some libraries in this study had Jurkat cell RNA spiked in. The CDR3 region is CASSTPSRDMWGNEQYF. The CDR3 bases are TGTGCCAGCAGCACCCCCTCCCGGGACATGTGGGGTAATGAGCAGTACTTC. Drawing the rest from reference TRBV11-2 and TRBJ2-7, the complete variable domain is EAGVAQSPRYKIIEKRQSVAFWCNPISGHATLYWYQQILGQGPKLLIQFQNNGVVDDSQLPKDRFSAERLKGVDSTLKIQPAKLEDSAVYLCASSTPSRDMWGNEQYFGPGTRLTVT.